This entry lists 21 T cell receptor beta chains sequenced from one sample in a study of CD8 T cells in Susac syndrome. After extraction with the RNeasy kit, roughly 0.5 to 1 ug of the RNA was reverse transcribed using random hexamers. Each CDR3 protein is one row after TCRdb ran MiXCR on the immunoSEQ multiplex PCR reads. The table lists 150,000 to 200,000 distinct CDR3 sequences, approximately 92% of them singletons. Sequenced sample: CD4+ T cells from PBMCs. All receptors come from a human donor in good health.

This chain joins TRBV7-2 and TRBJ2-7; 9 nucleotides agree with TRBD1. This CDR3 has 14 amino acids. Germline CDR1 is SGHTA and CDR2 is FQGNSA. The trim removed 5 bases at V and 5 bases at J, leaving 7 bases unmatched. This CDR3 reads CASSGRTGVHEQYF. For the CDR3, the DNA is TGTGCCAGCAGCGGGCGGACAGGGGTGCACGAGCAGTACTTC.

V and J are TRBV30 and TRBJ2-1; possibly TRBD1 or TRBD2 for D (6 bases each). The germline gives CDR1 GTSNPN, CDR2 SVGIG (reference sequence). CDR3 size: 14 residues. Deletions cut 2 bases from V and 8 bases from J, with 16 bases between. This chain's CDR3 is CAWSWAGTSDEQFF. The CDR3 DNA reads as TGTGCCTGGAGTTGGGCGGGGACATCGGATGAGCAGTTCTTC.

The J gene is TRBJ1-2, the V gene TRBV12-3 or TRBV12-4, with no clear D. This CDR3 contains 15 residues. The V and J ends lost 3 bases and 1 base respectively, with 12 bases between them. CDR3 DNA: TGTGCCAGCAGTTTTGTGGGTGGCAATAACTATGGCTACACCTTC. Translating it yields CASSFVGGNNYGYTF.

V gene TRBV25-1 combines with J gene TRBJ1-1; D remains unclear. Per germline, CDR1 MGHDK and CDR2 SYGVNS. V was shortened by 4 bases and J by 4 bases, with 10 bases between the two germline ends. This CDR3 is 13 amino acids long. The CDR3 coding sequence is TGTGCCAGCAGTGTAGCCGAGGCCACTGAAGCTTTCTTT. Amino acid sequence: CASSVAEATEAFF.

This chain uses TRBV11-2 with TRBJ2-5, with 8 positions matching TRBD1. Germline assignment: CDR1 SGHAT and CDR2 FQNNGV. V was clipped by 4 bases and J by 5 bases; unmatched bases: 3. The CDR3 runs 13 residues. CDR3 sequence (DNA): TGTGCCAGCAGCTGGACAGGGTGGGAGACCCAGTACTTC. This translates into CASSWTGWETQYF. Drawing the rest from reference TRBV11-2 and TRBJ2-5, the complete variable domain is EAGVAQSPRYKIIEKRQSVAFWCNPISGHATLYWYQQILGQGPKLLIQFQNNGVVDDSQLPKDRFSAERLKGVDSTLKIQPAKLEDSAVYLCASSWTGWETQYFGPGTRLLVL.

The J gene is TRBJ1-1, the V gene TRBV7-3; possibly TRBD1 for D (6 bases). CDR3 size: 12 residues. The V gene lost 1 base and the J gene lost 9 bases, with 9 bases spanning the gap. Germline V lookup: CDR1 SGHTA, CDR2 FQGTGA. DNA for the CDR3: TGTGCCAGCAGCTTAATGGGGGGGCAAGCTTTCTTT. Amino acids: CASSLMGGQAFF. Full variable domain (rest looked up from reference TRBV7-3 and TRBJ1-1): GAGVSQTPSNKVTEKGKYVELRCDPISGHTALYWYRQSLGQGPEFLIYFQGTGAADDSGLPNDRFFAVRPEGSVSTLKIQRTERGDSAVYLCASSLMGGQAFFGQGTRLTVV.

The chain has TRBV10-3 and TRBJ2-3; TRBD2 aligns across 9 bases. The CDR3 is 14 amino acids. J was trimmed by 0 bases and V by 7 bases; bases with no gene match: 2. Germline CDR1 reads ENHRY; CDR2 reads SYGVKD. CDR3 DNA sequence: TGTGCCATCAAAACTAGCGGGAGCACAGATACGCAGTATTTT. Its protein is CAIKTSGSTDTQYF.

The chain combines TRBV3-1 with TRBJ1-3, with D possibly matching TRBD1 (6 bases). This CDR3 region has 15 residues. The V end lost 1 base, the J end lost 4 bases, and 11 bases lay between the germline ends. Per the germline V gene, CDR1 is LGHDT and CDR2 is YNNKEL (reference sequence). The DNA of the CDR3 is TGTGCCAGCAGCCAAGCAACAGGGCAAGGAAACACCATATATTTT. Its translation: CASSQATGQGNTIYF. Filled out from reference TRBV3-1 and TRBJ1-3, the complete variable domain reads DTAVSQTPKYLVTQMGNDKSIKCEQNLGHDTMYWYKQDSKKFLKIMFSYNNKELIINETVPNRFSPKSPDKAHLNLHINSLELGDSAVYFCASSQATGQGNTIYFGEGSWLTVV.

This sequence joins TRBV20-1 and TRBJ2-5, with 7 bases that match TRBD2. Germline loops: CDR1 DFQATT, CDR2 SNEGSKA (reference sequence). After removal of 2 bases from V and 4 bases from J, the junction contained 7 bases not matched to a gene. The CDR3 consists of 14 residues. The DNA for the CDR3 is TGCAGTGCTAGACGGCCGGGGGGAGGAGAGACCCAGTACTTC. Translated, it gives CSARRPGGGETQYF.

This clonotype appeared a single time. V and J are TRBV7-6 and TRBJ2-5; a weak D match, TRBD2 (6 bases). Trimming shortened V by 4 bases and J by 7 bases, and 13 bases separated the two germline ends. The germline V gene has CDR1 SGHVS and CDR2 FNYEAQ. The CDR3 consists of 13 residues. The CDR3: CASSSGHGGTQYF. The CDR3 coding sequence is TGTGCCAGCAGCTCCGGTCACGGGGGGACCCAGTACTTC.

In nucleotides, the CDR3 is TGTGCCAGCAGCCCGACAGGGGGCGCAGGCTCCTACAATGAGCAGTTCTTC. The encoded protein is CASSPTGGAGSYNEQFF. This chain connects TRBV7-8 to TRBJ2-1; 10 bases fit TRBD1. The CDR3 covers 17 residues. V lost 5 bases, J lost 0 bases, and 7 bases stayed unmatched. CDR1 SGHVS and CDR2 FQNEAQ come from the germline V gene.

The gene calls are TRBV10-3 and TRBJ1-5; 7 bases map to TRBD1. The CDR3 covers 16 residues. The V segment lost 2 bases and the J segment 0 bases; nucleotides outside the gene matches: 4. CDR1 and CDR2 (germline): ENHRY, SYGVKD. Here the CDR3 reads CAISEQTGDSNQPQHF. For the CDR3, the DNA is TGTGCCATCAGTGAGCAAACAGGGGATAGCAATCAGCCCCAGCATTTT.

This clonotype was seen just once. The chain is built from TRBV20-1 and TRBJ1-1; D is undetermined. V shed 2 bases and J shed 0 bases, with 10 bases lying between them. In germline, CDR1 is DFQATT, CDR2 SNEGSKA (reference sequence). CDR3 size: 14 residues. DNA for the CDR3: TGCAGTGCTAGAAGGACCGGTATGAACACTGAAGCTTTCTTT. Amino acid sequence: CSARRTGMNTEAFF.

The rearrangement joins TRBV3-1 to TRBJ2-7, with D hard to call. The V end was cut by 3 bases, the J end by 2 bases, with 5 bases between. CDR3 length: 12 amino acids. Germline CDR1 is LGHDT and CDR2 is YNNKEL (reference sequence). The CDR3 DNA follows: TGTGCCAGCAGCCAGCCTCCCTACGAGCAGTACTTC. Translating gives CASSQPPYEQYF.

This chain connects TRBV12-3 or TRBV12-4 to TRBJ1-2; D unresolved. Trimming shortened V by 5 bases and J by 8 bases, and 21 bases separated the two germline ends. CDR3 length: 15 amino acids. The CDR3 protein is CASSGDGRPTQGYTF. CDR3 sequence (DNA): TGTGCCAGCAGTGGGGATGGGAGGCCCACCCAAGGCTACACCTTC.

The chain carries TRBV15 and TRBJ1-2, with D maybe TRBD1 (6 bases). This CDR3 is 14 amino acids long. V was clipped by 1 base and J by 2 bases, with 8 bases between them. Germline lookup yields CDR1 LNHNV and CDR2 YYDKDF (reference sequence). As DNA, the CDR3 is TGTGCCACCAGCAGAGGAGACAGGAACTATGGCTACACCTTC. It codes for CATSRGDRNYGYTF.

This clonotype was seen just once. The CDR3 sequence: CASRQGLAGGPGGTDTQYF. The CDR3, as DNA: TGCGCCAGCAGACAGGGACTAGCGGGGGGTCCAGGAGGTACAGATACGCAGTATTTT. This chain links TRBV4-1 with TRBJ2-3; 15 bases match TRBD2. The CDR3 has 19 residues. With 6 bases clipped from V and 3 bases from J, the junction kept 13 bases outside the gene matches. Per germline, CDR1 MGHRA and CDR2 YSYEKL.

The rearrangement uses TRBV20-1 and TRBJ2-7, with TRBD1 as a possible D gene (6 bases). The CDR3 spans 12 residues. Germline CDR1 DFQATT, CDR2 SNEGSKA (reference sequence). The V gene lost 6 bases and the J gene lost 0 bases, with 9 bases spanning the gap. CDR3 nucleotides: TGCAGTGCGGGGGACAACTCCTACGAGCAGTACTTC. Its translation: CSAGDNSYEQYF.

J is TRBJ1-2 and V is TRBV2; D might be TRBD1 (5 bases). V lost 5 bases to trimming and J lost 6 bases, with 13 bases between them. Germline V CDR1 and CDR2: SNHLY, FYNNEI. The CDR3 sequence is 13 residues long. For the CDR3, the DNA is TGTGCCAGCAGTTACGTTGAAGGGGATGGCTACACCTTC. Its protein is CASSYVEGDGYTF.

The genes are TRBV19 and TRBJ1-1, with D unclear. The CDR3 contains 15 residues. V was shortened by 10 bases and J by 0 bases, with 18 bases between the two germline ends. The germline CDR1 and CDR2 sequences are LNHDA and SQIVND (reference sequence). The DNA of the CDR3 is TGTGCCACCAGCCGGAGCCAGGTCTTGAACACTGAAGCTTTCTTT. Its protein product is CATSRSQVLNTEAFF.

The V gene is TRBV20-1, the J gene TRBJ1-6; tentative D call: TRBD1 (6 bases). The V end lost 5 bases, the J end lost 5 bases, and 16 bases lay between the germline ends. CDR3 length equals 15 residues. Germline CDR1 and CDR2: DFQATT and SNEGSKA (reference sequence). The CDR3 sequence: CSASKGELHNSPLHF. CDR3 sequence (DNA): TGCAGTGCTTCCAAGGGGGAACTGCATAATTCACCCCTCCACTTT.